This T cell receptor (beta chain) appears in the sequencing data of a study of blood T cell repertoires in COVID-19. In the study overall: Samples of COVID-19 (acute and convalescent) were obtained from the United States, Italy and Spain.

The germline CDR1 and CDR2 sequences are SNHLY and FYNNEI. The CDR3 sequence is 15 residues long. The V end was cut by 1 base, the J end by 3 bases, with 11 bases between. Some clones are missing from TCRdb's copy, which holds only in-frame ones; the method was immunoSEQ multiplex PCR. The repertoire holds around 250,000 clones, with about 90% as singletons. This receptor was taken from a human donor in a cohort exposed to, infected with or recovered from COVID-19 (not recorded which). The donor label of this sample is uncertain. The chain couples TRBV2 to TRBJ2-3; D may be TRBD2 (6 bases). The sequenced sample consisted of PBMCs or T cells enriched from blood (not recorded which). The chain's CDR3 is CASSEGRGRTDTQYF. As DNA, the CDR3 is TGTGCCAGCAGTGAAGGGCGGGGAAGGACAGATACGCAGTATTTT.